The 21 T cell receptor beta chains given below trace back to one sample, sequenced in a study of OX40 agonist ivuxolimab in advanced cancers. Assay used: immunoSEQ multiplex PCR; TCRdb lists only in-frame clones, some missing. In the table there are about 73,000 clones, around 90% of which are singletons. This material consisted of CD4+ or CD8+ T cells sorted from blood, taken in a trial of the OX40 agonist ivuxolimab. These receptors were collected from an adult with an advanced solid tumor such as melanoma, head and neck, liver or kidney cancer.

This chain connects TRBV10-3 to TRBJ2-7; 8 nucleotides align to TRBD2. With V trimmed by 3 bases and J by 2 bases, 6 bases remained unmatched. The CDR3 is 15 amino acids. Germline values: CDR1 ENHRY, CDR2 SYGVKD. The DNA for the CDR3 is TGTGCCATCAGTGATAGCGGGACTAGGACCTACGAGCAGTACTTC. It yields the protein CAISDSGTRTYEQYF.

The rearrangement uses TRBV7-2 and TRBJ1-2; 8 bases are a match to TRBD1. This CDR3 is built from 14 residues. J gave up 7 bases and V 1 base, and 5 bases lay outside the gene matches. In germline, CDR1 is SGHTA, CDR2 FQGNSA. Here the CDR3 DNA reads TGTGCCAGCAGCTTAGGACAGGGGAATTCTGGCTACACCTTC. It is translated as CASSLGQGNSGYTF.

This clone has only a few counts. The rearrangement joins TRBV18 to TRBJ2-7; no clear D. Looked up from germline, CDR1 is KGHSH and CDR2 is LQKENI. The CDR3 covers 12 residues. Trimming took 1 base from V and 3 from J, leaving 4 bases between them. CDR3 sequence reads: CASSPRNYEQYF. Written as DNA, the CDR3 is TGTGCCAGCTCACCACGCAACTACGAGCAGTACTTC.

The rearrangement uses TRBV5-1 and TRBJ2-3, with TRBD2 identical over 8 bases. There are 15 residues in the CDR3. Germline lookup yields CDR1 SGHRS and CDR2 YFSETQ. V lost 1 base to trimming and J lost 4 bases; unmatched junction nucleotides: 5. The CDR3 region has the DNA TGCGCCAGCAGCTTGAGCGGGAGTAACGCAGATACGCAGTATTTT. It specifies CASSLSGSNADTQYF.

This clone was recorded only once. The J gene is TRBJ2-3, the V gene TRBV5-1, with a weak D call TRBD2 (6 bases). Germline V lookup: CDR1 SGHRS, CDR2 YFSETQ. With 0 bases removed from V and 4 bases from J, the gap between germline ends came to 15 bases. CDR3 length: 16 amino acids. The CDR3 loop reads CASSLGSSAGADTQYF. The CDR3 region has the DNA TGCGCCAGCAGCTTGGGGTCTAGCGCCGGCGCAGATACGCAGTATTTT.

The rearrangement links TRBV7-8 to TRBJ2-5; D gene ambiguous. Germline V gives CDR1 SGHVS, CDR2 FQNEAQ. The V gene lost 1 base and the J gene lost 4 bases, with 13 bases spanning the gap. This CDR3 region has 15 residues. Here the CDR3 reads CASSLVGQTGETQYF. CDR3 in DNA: TGTGCCAGCAGCTTAGTGGGCCAAACGGGAGAGACCCAGTACTTC.

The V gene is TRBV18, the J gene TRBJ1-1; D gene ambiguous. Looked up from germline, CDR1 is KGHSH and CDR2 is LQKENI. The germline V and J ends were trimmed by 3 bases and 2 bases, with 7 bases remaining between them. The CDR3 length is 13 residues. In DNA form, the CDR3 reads TGTGCCAGCTCACCCCGGGAAAACACTGAAGCTTTCTTT. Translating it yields CASSPRENTEAFF.

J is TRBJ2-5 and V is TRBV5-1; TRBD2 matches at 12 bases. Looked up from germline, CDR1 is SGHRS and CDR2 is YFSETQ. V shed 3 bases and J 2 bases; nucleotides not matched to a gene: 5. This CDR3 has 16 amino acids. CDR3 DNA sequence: TGCGCCAGCAGCTCCCTAGCGGGAGGGGGACAAGAGACCCAGTACTTC. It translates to CASSSLAGGGQETQYF.

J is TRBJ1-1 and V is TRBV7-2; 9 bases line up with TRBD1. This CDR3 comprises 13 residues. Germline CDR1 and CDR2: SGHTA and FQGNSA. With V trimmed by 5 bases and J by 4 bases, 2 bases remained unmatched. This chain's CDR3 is CASSRDRATEAFF. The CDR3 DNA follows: TGTGCCAGCAGCCGGGACAGGGCCACTGAAGCTTTCTTT. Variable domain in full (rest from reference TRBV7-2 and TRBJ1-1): GAGVSQSPSNKVTEKGKDVELRCDPISGHTALYWYRQSLGQGLEFLIYFQGNSAPDKSGLPSDRFSAERTGGSVSTLTIQRTQQEDSAVYLCASSRDRATEAFFGQGTRLTVV.

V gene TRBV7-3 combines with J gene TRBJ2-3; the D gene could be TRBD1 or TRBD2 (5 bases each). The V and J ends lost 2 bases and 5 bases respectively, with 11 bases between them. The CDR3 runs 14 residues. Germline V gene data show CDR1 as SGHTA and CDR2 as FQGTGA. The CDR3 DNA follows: TGTGCCAGCAGCTTAGAGGGGTTGGGAGATACGCAGTATTTT. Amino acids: CASSLEGLGDTQYF.

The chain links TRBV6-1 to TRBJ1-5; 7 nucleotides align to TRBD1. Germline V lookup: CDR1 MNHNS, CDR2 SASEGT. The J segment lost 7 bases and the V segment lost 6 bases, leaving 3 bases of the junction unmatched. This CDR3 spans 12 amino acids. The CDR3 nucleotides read TGTGCCAGCAGCAACAGGGGACAGCCCCAGCATTTT. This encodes CASSNRGQPQHF.

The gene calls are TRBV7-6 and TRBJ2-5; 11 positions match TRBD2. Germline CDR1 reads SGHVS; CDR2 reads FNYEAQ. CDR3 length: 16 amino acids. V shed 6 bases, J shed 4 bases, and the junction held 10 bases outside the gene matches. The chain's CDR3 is CASRLAGVGGRETQYF. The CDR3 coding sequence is TGTGCCAGCAGACTAGCGGGAGTTGGGGGTAGAGAGACCCAGTACTTC.

The CDR3 region is CASRATGGPYEQYF. Written as DNA, the CDR3 is TGTGCCAGCAGGGCTACAGGGGGCCCCTACGAGCAGTACTTC. The rearrangement uses TRBV27 and TRBJ2-7, with 9 bases matching TRBD1. The CDR3 spans 14 residues. Germline-derived CDR1 and CDR2 are MNHEY and SMNVEV (reference sequence). The V and J ends lost 6 bases and 2 bases, in that order; junction bases with no gene match: 5.

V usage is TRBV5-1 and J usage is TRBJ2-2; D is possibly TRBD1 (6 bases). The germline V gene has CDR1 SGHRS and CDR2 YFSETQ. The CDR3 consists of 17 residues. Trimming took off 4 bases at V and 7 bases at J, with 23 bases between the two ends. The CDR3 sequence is CASSRGQGTARDGELFF. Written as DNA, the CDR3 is TGCGCCAGCAGCCGTGGGCAGGGGACCGCGAGAGACGGGGAGCTGTTTTTT.

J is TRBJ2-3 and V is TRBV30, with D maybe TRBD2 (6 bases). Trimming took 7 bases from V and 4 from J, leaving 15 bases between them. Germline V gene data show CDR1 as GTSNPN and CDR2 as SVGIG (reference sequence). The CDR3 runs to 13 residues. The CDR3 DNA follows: TGTGCCTACATTTACGGGAGTCCAGATACGCAGTATTTT. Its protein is CAYIYGSPDTQYF.

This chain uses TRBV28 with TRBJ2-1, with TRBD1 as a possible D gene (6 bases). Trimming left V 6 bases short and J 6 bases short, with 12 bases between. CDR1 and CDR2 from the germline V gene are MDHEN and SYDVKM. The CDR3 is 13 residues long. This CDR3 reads CASSITGFNEQFF. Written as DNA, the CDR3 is TGTGCCAGCAGCATAACAGGGTTCAATGAGCAGTTCTTC. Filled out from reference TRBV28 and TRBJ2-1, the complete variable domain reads DVKVTQSSRYLVKRTGEKVFLECVQDMDHENMFWYRQDPGLGLRLIYFSYDVKMKEKGDIPEGYSVSREKKERFSLILESASTNQTSMYLCASSITGFNEQFFGPGTRLTVL.

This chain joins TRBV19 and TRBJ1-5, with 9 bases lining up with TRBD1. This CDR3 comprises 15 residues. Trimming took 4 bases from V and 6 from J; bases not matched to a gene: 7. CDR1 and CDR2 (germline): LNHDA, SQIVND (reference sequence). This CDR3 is CASSKGTGTGQPQHF. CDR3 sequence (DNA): TGTGCCAGTAGTAAAGGGACAGGGACAGGTCAGCCCCAGCATTTT.

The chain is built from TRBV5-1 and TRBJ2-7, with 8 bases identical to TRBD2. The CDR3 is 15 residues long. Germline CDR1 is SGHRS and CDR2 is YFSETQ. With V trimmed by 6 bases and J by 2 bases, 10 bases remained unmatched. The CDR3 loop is CASTPSGGSPYEQYF. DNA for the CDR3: TGCGCCAGCACCCCCTCGGGGGGGTCTCCCTACGAGCAGTACTTC. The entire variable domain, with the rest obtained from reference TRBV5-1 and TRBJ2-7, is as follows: KAGVTQTPRYLIKTRGQQVTLSCSPISGHRSVSWYQQTPGQGLQFLFEYFSETQRNKGNFPGRFSGRQFSNSRSEMNVSTLELGDSALYLCASTPSGGSPYEQYFGPGTRLTVT.

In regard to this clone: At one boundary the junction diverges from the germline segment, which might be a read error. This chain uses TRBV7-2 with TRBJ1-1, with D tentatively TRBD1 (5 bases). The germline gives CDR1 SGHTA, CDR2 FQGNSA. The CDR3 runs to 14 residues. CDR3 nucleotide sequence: TGTGCCAGCAGCCTAGCCTGGGGGACGGCAGTAGCTTTCTTT. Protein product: CASSLAWGTAVAFF.

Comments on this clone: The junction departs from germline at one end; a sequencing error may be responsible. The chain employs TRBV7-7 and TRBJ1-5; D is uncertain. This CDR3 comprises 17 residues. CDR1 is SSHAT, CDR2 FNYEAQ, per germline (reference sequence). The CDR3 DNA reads TGTGCTAGCAGCTTATGCGGTAGTTTCCCTAGCAATCAGCCCCAGCATTTT. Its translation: CASSLCGSFPSNQPQHF.

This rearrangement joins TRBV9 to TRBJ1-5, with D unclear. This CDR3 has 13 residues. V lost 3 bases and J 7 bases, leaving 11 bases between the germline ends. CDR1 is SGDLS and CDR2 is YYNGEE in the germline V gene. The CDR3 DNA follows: TGTGCCAGCAGCGACGGCCCCGGCCAGCCCCAGCATTTT. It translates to CASSDGPGQPQHF.